Detailed here is one T cell receptor beta chain. The antigen remains undetermined. For TCR, cDNA came from 5'RACE template switching, which added a universal primer site and UMIs. TCRdb independently ran MiXCR on the 5' RACE reads; one entry per CDR3 protein. The table lists 150,000 to 200,000 distinct CDR3 sequences, 11% of them singletons. This entry comes from a study of T cells after yellow fever vaccination. Study-wide background: Fractions low in cell number were prepared with SMART-Seq v4 Ultra Low Input. Whole-study findings and limits: Subsequent to the booster, the majority of primary-vaccination clones reappeared (96% CD4, approximately 90% CD8).

Germline V gene data show CDR1 as LNHDA and CDR2 as SQIVND (reference sequence). There are 11 residues in the CDR3. The V end was cut by 6 bases, the J end by 8 bases, with 8 bases between. This sequence was found in a man aged 18 to 30 who received the YFV17D yellow fever vaccine. The chain is built from TRBV19 and TRBJ2-1; maybe TRBD2 (5 bases). Here the sequenced sample was CD8+ T cells sorted from PBMCs, taken 15 days after the yellow fever booster vaccination. The CDR3 sequence is CASSTRDEQFF. The CDR3 coding sequence is TGTGCCAGTAGCACGCGGGATGAGCAGTTCTTC.